This entry is about one T cell receptor beta chain. The antigen is unknown. This CDR3 is 13 amino acids long. Germline CDR1 LGHNA, CDR2 YSLEER. The junction had 5 bases not matched to a gene; V was cut back by 0 bases and J by 10 bases. The source of the sample is a study of T cell responses to AZD1222 COVID-19 vaccine. Profiling relied on immunoSEQ multiplex PCR, and the TCRdb table lists in-frame clones only, not all of them. The sample shows about 88,000 clones, just over 90% of them seen only once. General observations from the study: Unmutated variant regions reportedly attract nearly half of all spike-specific TCRs.

The receptor was isolated from an adult in good health. The rearrangement joins TRBV4-3 to TRBJ1-1, with 7 positions matching TRBD1. The specimen was peripheral blood, collected on day 0 of AZD1222 vaccination. The CDR3 here is CASSQDRGRAAFF. The DNA for the CDR3 is TGCGCCAGCAGCCAAGACAGGGGGAGAGCAGCTTTCTTT.